This T cell receptor beta chain was recovered during a study of PD-1 blockade in classical Hodgkin lymphoma. At the level of the study: Patients received nivolumab 3 mg/kg intravenously every 2 weeks.

Regarding the study as a whole: Complete responders matched newly diagnosed patients in baseline diversity. Relapsed/refractory patients reportedly had lower baseline diversity than newly diagnosed patients.

About this clone itself: Its specificity is unknown.

The time point denotes: cycle 4 day 1 (C4D1), after more than five weeks of nivolumab. Patients all relapsed after autologous stem cell transplantation, and there was variation in brentuximab vedotin exposure. V shed 0 bases and J shed 6 bases, with 8 bases lying between them. Germline V gene data show CDR1 as LGHNA and CDR2 as YSLEER. CDR3 length equals 13 residues. Clones were sequenced by immunoSEQ multiplex PCR, and TCRdb holds only the in-frame ones, with some missing. The sample carries tens of thousands of clones, nearly 70% recorded once. The TCR was taken from a human donor with classical Hodgkin lymphoma. The chain uses TRBV4-3 and TRBJ1-2; no definite D call. Source: peripheral blood mononuclear cells (PBMCs), taken before the fourth cycle of nivolumab. The DNA for the CDR3 is TGCGCCAGCAGCCAAGATAGGACGGATGGCTACACCTTC. The encoded protein is CASSQDRTDGYTF.